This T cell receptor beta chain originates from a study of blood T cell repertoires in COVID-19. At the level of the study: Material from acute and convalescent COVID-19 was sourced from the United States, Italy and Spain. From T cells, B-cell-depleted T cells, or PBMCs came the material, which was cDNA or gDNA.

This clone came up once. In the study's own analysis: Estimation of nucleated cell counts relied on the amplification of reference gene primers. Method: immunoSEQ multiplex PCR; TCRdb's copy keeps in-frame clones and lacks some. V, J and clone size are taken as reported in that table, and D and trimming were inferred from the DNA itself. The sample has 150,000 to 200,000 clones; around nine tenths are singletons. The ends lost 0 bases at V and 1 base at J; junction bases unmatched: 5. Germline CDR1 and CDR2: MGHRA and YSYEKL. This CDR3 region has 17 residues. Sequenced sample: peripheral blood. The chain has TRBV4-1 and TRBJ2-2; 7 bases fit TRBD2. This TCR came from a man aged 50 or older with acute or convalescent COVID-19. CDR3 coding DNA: TGCGCCAGCAGCCAAGAATTTGGCGGGGGGAACACCGGGGAGCTGTTTTTT. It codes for CASSQEFGGGNTGELFF.